The sequence of this TCR beta chain was determined in a study of cytomegalovirus exposure and HLA in healthy donors. Sequencing was performed with immunoSEQ multiplex PCR; in TCRdb, only in-frame clones are kept and a portion is missing. The table shows 250,000 to 400,000 clones, with 70% to 90% occurring only once. This clone was seen a single time. Trimming pared 6 bases from V and 0 bases from J, leaving 12 bases between. Germline loops: CDR1 SNHLY, CDR2 FYNNEI. The CDR3 consists of 15 residues. The chain couples TRBV2 to TRBJ1-5; a weak D match, TRBD1 (6 bases). Material: PBMCs. The clonotype originates from a man younger than 40 in good health and CMV-seronegative. In DNA form, the CDR3 reads TGTGCCAGCAGGGACAGTCTTTTTAGCAATCAGCCCCAGCATTTT. This translates into CASRDSLFSNQPQHF.